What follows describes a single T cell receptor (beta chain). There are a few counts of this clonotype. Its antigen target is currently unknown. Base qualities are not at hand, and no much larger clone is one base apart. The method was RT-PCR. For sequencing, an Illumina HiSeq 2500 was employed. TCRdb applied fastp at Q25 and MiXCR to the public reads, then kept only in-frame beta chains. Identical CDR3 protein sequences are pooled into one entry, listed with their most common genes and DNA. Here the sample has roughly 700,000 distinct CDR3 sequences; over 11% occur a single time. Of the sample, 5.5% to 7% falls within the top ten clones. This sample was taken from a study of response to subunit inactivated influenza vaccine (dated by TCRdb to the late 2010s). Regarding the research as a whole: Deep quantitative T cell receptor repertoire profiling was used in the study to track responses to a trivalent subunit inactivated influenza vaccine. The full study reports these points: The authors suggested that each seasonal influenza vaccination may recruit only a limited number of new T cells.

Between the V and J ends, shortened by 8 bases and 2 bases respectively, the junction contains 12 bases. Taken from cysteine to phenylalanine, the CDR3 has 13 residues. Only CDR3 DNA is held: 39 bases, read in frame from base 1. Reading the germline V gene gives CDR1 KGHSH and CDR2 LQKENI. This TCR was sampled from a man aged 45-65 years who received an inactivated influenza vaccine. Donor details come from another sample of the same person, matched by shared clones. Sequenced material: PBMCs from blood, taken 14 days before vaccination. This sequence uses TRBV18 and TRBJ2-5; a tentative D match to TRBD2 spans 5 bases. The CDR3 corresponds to CASHREPQETQYF. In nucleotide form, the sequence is TGTGCCAGCCACCGGGAACCTCAAGAGACCCAGTACTTC.